A single sample gave rise to the 28 T cell receptor beta chains below, sequenced in a study of CD8+CD57+ T cells in acquired aplastic anemia. Template material for TCR beta VDJ and CDR3 profiling consisted of genomic DNA. Each CDR3 protein gets one entry after TCRdb re-called the reads with MiXCR. The table records approximately 380,000 distinct CDR3 sequences, roughly 64% of them present only once. The sequenced sample consisted of sorted CD4+, CD8+, or CD8+CD57+ T cells (not recorded which) from PBMCs. The receptors stem from a human donor in good health, serving as a control.

A note on this clonotype: The junction shows a germline mismatch at one end, possibly a read error. The V gene is TRBV15, the J gene TRBJ2-5; D not certain. CDR3 length equals 14 residues. Germline V gene sequence: CDR1 LNHNV, CDR2 YYDKDF (reference sequence). The CDR3 DNA follows: TGCACCACTCGAAACACTAACCCCGAAGAGACCCAGTACTTC. It specifies CTTRNTNPEETQYF.

This clonotype showed up many times. The chain joins TRBV25-1 to TRBJ2-5; TRBD1 aligns across 11 bases. J lost 6 bases, V lost 6 bases, and 3 bases had no gene match. The length of the CDR3 is 13 residues. CDR1 is MGHDK and CDR2 is SYGVNS in the germline V gene. The CDR3 sequence is CASRGQGAKTQYF. CDR3 DNA: TGTGCCAGCAGAGGACAGGGGGCGAAGACCCAGTACTTC.

The rearrangement links TRBV29-1 to TRBJ1-3; D may be TRBD1 (5 bases). Germline lookup yields CDR1 SQVTM and CDR2 ANQGSEA. This CDR3 has 12 amino acids. V shed 5 bases and J shed 7 bases, with 12 bases lying between them. The CDR3 spells CSVRGEGNTIYF. The CDR3 DNA sequence: TGCAGCGTTAGGGGTGAAGGGAACACCATATATTTT.

This clonotype occurred a few times. The J gene is TRBJ1-1, the V gene TRBV7-8; D not resolved. V lost 5 bases to trimming and J lost 0 bases, with 7 bases between them. Germline V lookup: CDR1 SGHVS, CDR2 FQNEAQ. This CDR3 region has 13 residues. CDR3 nucleotide sequence: TGTGCCAGCAGCCCCCACATGAACACTGAAGCTTTCTTT. This sequence encodes CASSPHMNTEAFF.

Concerning this clonotype: Lacking the conserved final phenylalanine or tryptophan, this CDR3 likely reflects a read error. The limits of the CDR3 on the DNA are not certain, so only TCRdb's listed CDR3 is given. This chain connects TRBV19 to TRBJ2-7; the table's D call TRBD1 went unverified against the DNA. The CDR3 is made up of 8 amino acids, end residues included. Germline V gene sequence: CDR1 LNHDA, CDR2 SQIVND (reference sequence). The CDR3 sequence: CASSTTGT.

As regards this clonotype: As the CDR3 is not closed by the conserved phenylalanine or tryptophan, this likely results from a read error. Because the CDR3's place on the DNA is in doubt, the DNA is left out and the CDR3 is given as listed by TCRdb. The rearrangement links TRBV10-1 to TRBJ1-6; TRBD1 is the table's D call, not checked against the DNA. The CDR3 is 14 amino acids in total, end residues counted. From germline, CDR1 is WNHNN and CDR2 SYGVQD (reference sequence). The CDR3: CASSAIGGSSSFQL.

The sample holds many counts of this clonotype. This sequence joins TRBV6-1 and TRBJ2-7, with 11 nucleotides matching TRBD1. This CDR3 spans 13 amino acids. The ends lost 7 bases at V and 5 bases at J; junction bases unmatched: 4. Germline values: CDR1 MNHNS, CDR2 SASEGT. DNA of the CDR3: TGTGCCAGCAACTGGGACAGGGGGAACGAGCAGTACTTC. Its protein product is CASNWDRGNEQYF.

The table lists this clonotype with a few counts. The chain is built from TRBV2 and TRBJ1-6; no reliable D call. Germline CDR1 and CDR2: SNHLY and FYNNEI. This CDR3 is built from 12 residues. The V end lost 6 bases, the J end lost 7 bases, and 7 bases lay between the germline ends. The chain's CDR3 is CASSRRNSPLHF. Written as DNA, the CDR3 is TGTGCCAGCAGCCGGCGGAATTCACCCCTCCACTTT. The variable domain in full, completed from reference TRBV2 and TRBJ1-6, reads EPEVTQTPSHQVTQMGQEVILRCVPISNHLYFYWYRQILGQKVEFLVSFYNNEISEKSEIFDDQFSVERPDGSNFTLKIRSTKLEDSAMYFCASSRRNSPLHFGNGTRLTVT.

The sample holds many counts of this clonotype. The chain links TRBV9 to TRBJ2-7; perhaps D is TRBD1 or TRBD2 (5 bases each). V shed 0 bases and J shed 4 bases, with 14 bases lying between them. There are 15 residues in the CDR3. Germline loops: CDR1 SGDLS, CDR2 YYNGEE. The CDR3 here is CASSVAPSGGYEQYF. CDR3 nucleotide sequence: TGTGCCAGCAGCGTAGCCCCCTCTGGGGGATACGAGCAGTACTTC.

The rearrangement uses TRBV10-1 and TRBJ1-1, with 9 bases lining up with TRBD1. J gave up 0 bases and V 9 bases, and 2 bases lay outside the gene matches. The CDR3 length is 13 residues. Germline V lookup: CDR1 WNHNN, CDR2 SYGVQD (reference sequence). This CDR3 is CARDRGMNTEAFF. Here the CDR3 DNA reads TGCGCCAGGGACAGGGGAATGAACACTGAAGCTTTCTTT.

Points on this clonotype: The junction differs from germline at one of its ends, possibly a read error. This chain uses TRBV20-1 with TRBJ1-2; 7 positions match TRBD1. The CDR3 has 13 amino acids. Germline CDR1 is DFQATT and CDR2 is SNEGSKA (reference sequence). CDR3 protein: CSANRGAIYGYTF. Written as DNA, the CDR3 is TGTAGTGCAAACAGGGGAGCTATCTATGGCTACACCTTC.

This clonotype was detected ten times or more. The chain employs TRBV12-3 or TRBV12-4 and TRBJ1-5; D call uncertain. The CDR3 contains 14 residues. The V end was cut by 2 bases, the J end by 0 bases, with 5 bases between. The CDR3 bases are TGTGCCAGCAGTTTAAGTGCTAGCAATCAGCCCCAGCATTTT. Protein product: CASSLSASNQPQHF.

V gene TRBV9 combines with J gene TRBJ1-1; perhaps TRBD1 as D (5 bases). Germline V gene data show CDR1 as SGDLS and CDR2 as YYNGEE. V was clipped by 4 bases and J by 3 bases, with 19 bases between them. This CDR3 is built from 16 residues. The CDR3 sequence is CASSCPRGRLYTEAFF. The CDR3 nucleotides read TGTGCCAGCAGCTGCCCACGGGGACGCCTCTACACTGAAGCTTTCTTT.

Here the CDR3 DNA reads TGCAGTGCTAGAGATCACAGGGTGAACACTGAGCAGTTCTTC. Its protein is CSARDHRVNTEQFF. The chain links TRBV20-1 to TRBJ2-1; D is perhaps TRBD1 (6 bases). V lost 0 bases, J lost 9 bases, and 15 bases lay in between. The V gene's germline CDR1 is DFQATT and CDR2 SNEGSKA (reference sequence). This CDR3 is 14 amino acids long.

This clonotype appeared many times. The genes are TRBV20-1 and TRBJ2-2, with TRBD2 matching over 14 bases. V was clipped by 2 bases and J by 5 bases; unmatched bases: 7. CDR3 length equals 17 residues. Germline V gene lookup returns CDR1 DFQATT and CDR2 SNEGSKA (reference sequence). The CDR3 DNA reads as TGCAGTGCTAGACCCGGGACTAGCGGGGGATTTACCGGGGAGCTGTTTTTT. This encodes CSARPGTSGGFTGELFF.

This clonotype was seen at least ten times. The chain carries TRBV7-2 and TRBJ1-2; no definite D call. The V end lost 0 bases, the J end lost 7 bases, and 9 bases lay between the germline ends. CDR1 is SGHTA, CDR2 FQGNSA, per germline. The CDR3 length is 13 residues. The CDR3 DNA reads as TGTGCCAGCAGCTTAGCGTCGACCGGTGGCTACACCTTC. This sequence encodes CASSLASTGGYTF. The full variable domain, with the rest looked up from reference TRBV7-2 and TRBJ1-2, is GAGVSQSPSNKVTEKGKDVELRCDPISGHTALYWYRQSLGQGLEFLIYFQGNSAPDKSGLPSDRFSAERTGGSVSTLTIQRTQQEDSAVYLCASSLASTGGYTFGSGTRLTVV.

The chain carries TRBV12-3 or TRBV12-4 and TRBJ1-6; TRBD1 matches at 12 bases. The V segment lost 5 bases and the J segment 8 bases; nucleotides outside the gene matches: 4. The CDR3 is made up of 15 amino acids. The CDR3 loop is CASSARDRGHSPLHF. The CDR3 DNA sequence: TGTGCCAGCAGTGCCCGGGACAGGGGGCATTCACCCCTCCACTTT.

This chain uses TRBV7-3 with TRBJ1-2, with D possibly matching TRBD1 (6 bases). The CDR3 is made up of 12 amino acids. Trimming removed 5 bases from V and 6 bases from J, with 10 bases in between. CDR1 SGHTA and CDR2 FQGTGA come from the germline V gene. DNA of the CDR3: TGTGCCAGCAGCCGGACAGACCATGGCTACACCTTC. Translating gives CASSRTDHGYTF.

A word on this clonotype: A junction end diverges from the germline sequence, so it may reflect a read error. The J gene is TRBJ1-2, the V gene TRBV5-1, with D unresolved. Germline assignment: CDR1 SGHRS and CDR2 YFSETQ. This CDR3 contains 11 residues. The CDR3 nucleotides are TGTGCCAGCAGTTTGATGCAAGCCTACGCCTTC. The encoded protein is CASSLMQAYAF.

This clonotype was recorded many times. V gene TRBV5-4 combines with J gene TRBJ2-3; D might be TRBD2 (7 bases). Trimming took off 4 bases at V and 1 base at J, with 22 bases between the two ends. The germline CDR1 and CDR2 sequences are SGHNT and YYREEE (reference sequence). The CDR3 consists of 18 residues. The chain's CDR3 is CASSLMGGAALRTDTQYF. In DNA form, the CDR3 reads TGTGCCAGCAGCCTAATGGGGGGGGCCGCCCTCCGCACAGATACGCAGTATTTT.

In the case of this clonotype: This clone may be a read error of a much larger clone one base away. The chain is built from TRBV6-2 or TRBV6-3 and TRBJ1-2, with 7 bases that match TRBD1. Germline CDR1 MNHEY, CDR2 SVGEGT. The CDR3 has 15 amino acids. CDR3 protein: CASSYPTGLYYGNTF. The CDR3 nucleotides read TGTGCCAGCAGTTACCCGACAGGGCTATATTATGGCAACACCTTC.

With respect to this clonotype: As the CDR3 is not closed by the conserved phenylalanine or tryptophan, this likely results from a read error. The DNA is omitted, as the CDR3 cannot be located on it reliably, and the CDR3 follows TCRdb's listing. The chain carries TRBV2 and TRBJ1-3. Per germline, CDR1 SNHLY and CDR2 FYNNEI. The length of the CDR3 is 14 amino acids, counting both ends. The CDR3 reads CASSLSGSGNTKYH.

This clonotype has ten or more counts. This chain's CDR3 is CSATPGRAEAFF. The CDR3, as DNA: TGCAGTGCAACCCCAGGGCGCGCTGAAGCTTTCTTT. The chain carries TRBV20-1 and TRBJ1-1; tentatively, D is TRBD1 (5 bases). Germline CDR1 and CDR2: DFQATT and SNEGSKA (reference sequence). The CDR3 sequence is 12 residues long. Trimming took off 6 bases at V and 6 bases at J, with 14 bases between the two ends.

As concerns this clonotype: Sequence at one end of the junction differs from germline and may be a read error. This sequence joins TRBV7-7 and TRBJ1-6; no clear D. CDR3 size: 14 residues. Germline CDR1 reads SSHAT; CDR2 reads FNYEAQ (reference sequence). The CDR3 loop reads CASSSEAAGGELLF. CDR3 in DNA: TGTGCCAGCAGCTCAGAGGCGGCTGGCGGGGAGCTGCTTTTT.

The chain is built from TRBV20-1 and TRBJ1-6; TRBD1 is a possible D gene (5 bases). The CDR3 contains 12 residues. Germline V gene data show CDR1 as DFQATT and CDR2 as SNEGSKA (reference sequence). Trimming stripped 7 bases from V and 10 bases from J, with 14 bases between. CDR3 sequence reads: CSVPTGSSPLHF. The CDR3 DNA follows: TGCAGTGTTCCTACAGGCTCCTCACCCCTCCACTTT.

V is TRBV6-5 and J is TRBJ1-3; D is perhaps TRBD1 (6 bases). Trimming removed 7 bases from V and 0 bases from J, with 25 bases in between. The CDR3 spans 19 residues. Germline V gene data show CDR1 as MNHEY and CDR2 as SVGAGI. CDR3 protein: CASIRDWGAGGNSGNTIYF. Written as DNA, the CDR3 is TGTGCCAGCATAAGAGATTGGGGGGCAGGCGGAAACTCTGGAAACACCATATATTTT.

V usage is TRBV19 and J usage is TRBJ1-5; no firm D call. The CDR3 is 14 amino acids. Deletions cut 4 bases from V and 5 bases from J, with 12 bases between. Per germline, CDR1 LNHDA and CDR2 SQIVND (reference sequence). CDR3 sequence (DNA): TGTGCCAGTAGTACACGCGGTTTTGATCAGCCCCAGCATTTT. It specifies CASSTRGFDQPQHF.

The chain has TRBV20-1 and TRBJ2-7; D unclear. V dropped 4 bases and J dropped 5 bases, with 18 bases sitting between them. The CDR3 has 14 residues. Germline assignment: CDR1 DFQATT and CDR2 SNEGSKA (reference sequence). As DNA, the CDR3 is TGCAGTGCTAATTATTCGGCCGACGAGGACGAGCAGTACTTC. Amino acids: CSANYSADEDEQYF.